A single T cell receptor (beta chain) is shown here with its context. These data originate in a study of blood T cell repertoires in COVID-19. Study summary: Nucleic acid was either cDNA or gDNA, and it came from T cells, B-cell-depleted T cells, or PBMCs.

The method was immunoSEQ multiplex PCR; TCRdb's version includes in-frame clones alone and lacks a portion of them. Of about 81,000 clones detected, around 80% appear once; the ten largest clones hold roughly 7.4%. This TCR was recovered from a human donor in a cohort sampled during active COVID-19. The specimen was peripheral blood.

The CDR3 nucleotides read TGTGCCAGCACCCCCCGGACAATTACTACCTATGGCTACACCTTC. This codes for CASTPRTITTYGYTF. The chain combines TRBV2 with TRBJ1-2; tentatively, D is TRBD1 (5 bases). V was clipped by 7 bases and J by 4 bases, with 19 bases between them. CDR1 is SNHLY and CDR2 is FYNNEI in the germline V gene. This CDR3 has 15 residues.